This TCR beta chain comes out of a study of cytotoxic CD8 clonotypes in ibrutinib-treated CLL. In the study overall: Patients gave response samples after a median about eleven months of treatment, range 6 to 36. General study findings and limits: Sample timing was unmatched between remission and later-progressing patients; lymph nodes unstudied. Among the clonotypes, public ones were uncommon and contracted or held stable on treatment. Clonality increased at ibrutinib response and stayed stable in sustained remission. At progression, however, it fell back toward baseline.

The assay was immunoSEQ multiplex PCR, and TCRdb's table has in-frame clones only and misses some. The table shows 25,000 to 30,000 clones, with 55% to 65% occurring only once. CDR1 is SNHLY, CDR2 FYNNEI, per germline. V was trimmed by 7 bases and J by 6 bases, leaving 19 bases between them. The CDR3 length is 14 residues. With regard to this clone: Antigen unknown.

This sequence originates from a human donor with chronic lymphocytic leukemia. The genes are TRBV2 and TRBJ2-7; no firm D call. The sequenced sample was PBMCs, obtained before ibrutinib treatment. CDR3 DNA: TGTGCCAGCATCCCGGGTGGGCCTTCAGGCGAGCAGTACTTC. Its translation is CASIPGGPSGEQYF.